The 30 T cell receptor beta chains below all came from one sample that was sequenced in a study of T cell changes during pregnancy in multiple sclerosis. Some clones are missing from TCRdb's copy, which holds only in-frame ones; the method was immunoSEQ multiplex PCR. This table has approximately 88,000 clones, around 93% appearing once. The starting material was peripheral blood, obtained in the third trimester of pregnancy. These TCRs come from a female donor with multiple sclerosis, enrolled in a pregnancy study.

In this sample, this clone turned up once. The chain uses TRBV25-1 and TRBJ1-3; 7 bases are shared with TRBD1. J lost 0 bases, V lost 5 bases, and 4 bases had no gene match. Germline CDR1 reads MGHDK; CDR2 reads SYGVNS. This CDR3 is 15 amino acids long. This CDR3 reads CASSPGQRSGNTIYF. The CDR3 DNA reads TGTGCCAGCAGTCCGGGACAGCGCTCTGGAAACACCATATATTTT. The full variable domain, completed using reference TRBV25-1 and TRBJ1-3, is EADIYQTPRYLVIGTGKKITLECSQTMGHDKMYWYQQDPGMELHLIHYSYGVNSTEKGDLSSESTVSRIRTEHFPLTLESARPSHTSQYLCASSPGQRSGNTIYFGEGSWLTVV.

The V gene is TRBV2, the J gene TRBJ2-7; 11 bases line up with TRBD2. V was pared by 3 bases and J by 4 bases, with 5 bases of the junction left unmatched. This CDR3 contains 15 residues. CDR1 is SNHLY and CDR2 is FYNNEI in the germline V gene. CDR3 protein: CASSEGLAERYEQYF. The CDR3 DNA reads TGTGCCAGCAGTGAGGGACTAGCGGAGAGATACGAGCAGTACTTC.

The chain joins TRBV5-8 to TRBJ1-5; D remains unclear. The V end was cut by 5 bases, the J end by 3 bases, with 6 bases between. CDR3 length: 12 residues. Germline lookup yields CDR1 SGHTS and CDR2 YDEGEE. CDR3 amino acids: CASSLFNQPQHF. The DNA of the CDR3 is TGTGCCAGCAGTCTTTTCAATCAGCCCCAGCATTTT.

The genes are TRBV4-1 and TRBJ2-7; 10 positions agree with TRBD1. The CDR3 length is 15 residues. CDR1 and CDR2 from the germline V gene are MGHRA and YSYEKL. After removal of 5 bases from V and 0 bases from J, the junction contained 4 bases not matched to a gene. The CDR3 DNA sequence: TGCGCCAGCAGCTTCCGGGACAGGGGCTCCTACGAGCAGTACTTC. It translates to CASSFRDRGSYEQYF.

The chain uses TRBV6-1 and TRBJ1-1, with a weak D call TRBD1 (6 bases). V lost 7 bases, J lost 4 bases, and 13 bases lay in between. The CDR3 runs to 13 residues. Germline V CDR1 and CDR2: MNHNS, SASEGT. This chain's CDR3 is CASTQGRGTEAFF. The CDR3 nucleotides read TGTGCCAGCACCCAGGGGAGGGGCACTGAAGCTTTCTTT.

This clone came up once. The chain uses TRBV27 and TRBJ1-5, with unresolved D. Trimming shortened V by 9 bases and J by 7 bases, and 4 bases separated the two germline ends. Germline-derived CDR1 and CDR2 are MNHEY and SMNVEV (reference sequence). The CDR3 loop spans 9 amino acids. The CDR3 DNA is TGTGCCAGGAGACAGCCCCAGCATTTT. This translates into CARRQPQHF.

The chain combines TRBV5-4 with TRBJ2-6; D is undetermined. Germline-derived CDR1 and CDR2 are SGHNT and YYREEE (reference sequence). V lost 4 bases, J lost 0 bases, and 8 bases lay in between. The CDR3 has 15 amino acids. CDR3 DNA: TGTGCCAGCAGCCCTATGATCTCTGGGGCCAACGTCCTGACTTTC. It is translated as CASSPMISGANVLTF.

The chain is built from TRBV7-9 and TRBJ2-7; 8 nucleotides align to TRBD2. Trimming at V came to 3 bases and at J to 0 bases, leaving 1 base not matched to a gene. Germline loops: CDR1 SEHNR, CDR2 FQNEAQ (reference sequence). The CDR3 contains 14 residues. The CDR3 is CASSLAGGSYEQYF. The CDR3 DNA sequence: TGTGCCAGCAGCTTGGCGGGGGGCTCCTACGAGCAGTACTTC.

The chain joins TRBV28 to TRBJ1-3; D not resolved. V was shortened by 6 bases and J by 7 bases, with 7 bases between the two germline ends. The CDR3 is 11 residues long. Germline CDR1 reads MDHEN; CDR2 reads SYDVKM. For the CDR3, the DNA is TGTGCCAGCAGCGAGTATAACACCATATATTTT. The encoded protein is CASSEYNTIYF.

The chain is built from TRBV19 and TRBJ1-5, with no clear D. Germline V gene data show CDR1 as LNHDA and CDR2 as SQIVND (reference sequence). Trimming stripped 7 bases from V and 2 bases from J, with 18 bases between. The CDR3 has 16 residues. The CDR3 reads CASTFRRGRGNQPQHF. The CDR3, as DNA: TGTGCCAGTACCTTCCGGCGTGGGAGAGGCAATCAGCCCCAGCATTTT.

This chain connects TRBV5-1 to TRBJ2-1, with unresolved D. CDR1 and CDR2 (germline): SGHRS, YFSETQ. The length of the CDR3 is 14 residues. V lost 0 bases, J lost 7 bases, and 11 bases lay in between. CDR3 residues: CASSLVGLENEQFF. The CDR3 nucleotides are TGCGCCAGCAGCTTGGTCGGATTGGAGAATGAGCAGTTCTTC.

This chain connects TRBV7-2 to TRBJ2-1, with D tentatively TRBD1 (6 bases). Germline values: CDR1 SGHTA, CDR2 FQGNSA. The ends were cut back, 8 bases at V and 1 base at J, with 12 bases in the middle. The CDR3 spans 14 residues. The CDR3 DNA sequence: TGTGCCAGCGACTGGGGGACATCCTACAATGAGCAGTTCTTC. Protein sequence: CASDWGTSYNEQFF.

This clone was picked up one time. The gene calls are TRBV9 and TRBJ1-3; tentatively, D is TRBD1 (5 bases). The CDR3 spans 15 residues. CDR1 SGDLS and CDR2 YYNGEE come from the germline V gene. Trimming stripped 2 bases from V and 2 bases from J, with 11 bases between. Here the CDR3 DNA reads TGTGCCAGCAGCGTTCGGGGGGTTCCTGGAAACACCATATATTTT. Encoded protein: CASSVRGVPGNTIYF.

The chain recombines TRBV29-1 with TRBJ2-3, with D maybe TRBD1 (5 bases). Germline V CDR1 and CDR2: SQVTM, ANQGSEA. This CDR3 region has 13 residues. V lost 5 bases and J 3 bases, leaving 12 bases between the germline ends. CDR3 nucleotides: TGCAGCGTTCTCCTCCGACAGACAGATACGCAGTATTTT. It yields the protein CSVLLRQTDTQYF.

The chain recombines TRBV15 with TRBJ2-7, with TRBD1 identical over 9 bases. The germline V gene has CDR1 LNHNV and CDR2 YYDKDF (reference sequence). With 5 bases clipped from V and 5 bases from J, the junction kept 10 bases outside the gene matches. The CDR3 loop spans 15 amino acids. This CDR3 is CATSVSGTGNNEQYF. CDR3 DNA: TGTGCCACCAGCGTTTCGGGGACAGGGAATAACGAGCAGTACTTC.

V is TRBV27 and J is TRBJ2-7; the D gene is possibly TRBD1 (6 bases). The germline V gene has CDR1 MNHEY and CDR2 SMNVEV (reference sequence). CDR3 length equals 12 residues. V was trimmed by 6 bases and J by 4 bases, leaving 10 bases between them. The CDR3 region is CASSKGGYEQYF. The CDR3 DNA is TGTGCCAGCAGCAAAGGGGGATACGAGCAGTACTTC.

This clone was seen once. The genes are TRBV9 and TRBJ2-3; 9 bases fit TRBD2. The V gene's germline CDR1 is SGDLS and CDR2 YYNGEE. The CDR3 totals 20 residues. Trimming took 2 bases from V and 4 from J; bases not matched to a gene: 20. CDR3 region: CASSVDGLARIGQRPDTQYF. CDR3 in DNA: TGTGCCAGCAGCGTTGACGGACTAGCGCGTATAGGCCAACGGCCAGATACGCAGTATTTT.

The rearrangement links TRBV9 to TRBJ2-1, with 9 bases identical to TRBD2. V lost 0 bases to trimming and J lost 7 bases; unmatched junction nucleotides: 8. Per germline, CDR1 SGDLS and CDR2 YYNGEE. CDR3 length: 16 residues. CDR3 DNA sequence: TGTGCCAGCAGCGTAGCGCCCAGCGGGAGGTTGAATGAGCAGTTCTTC. Its translation is CASSVAPSGRLNEQFF.

This chain joins TRBV28 and TRBJ1-3; D is possibly TRBD1 (6 bases). Trimming left V 5 bases short and J 8 bases short, with 16 bases between. The germline gives CDR1 MDHEN, CDR2 SYDVKM. The CDR3 covers 14 residues. The CDR3 nucleotides are TGTGCCAGCAGTCGTACAGGGTTTATAGACACCATATATTTT. Translating gives CASSRTGFIDTIYF.

CDR3 in DNA: TGTGCCAGCACGCGGACAGGGCAAAACACTGAAGCTTTCTTT. Amino acids: CASTRTGQNTEAFF. The gene calls are TRBV28 and TRBJ1-1; 8 bases align to TRBD1. The trim removed 7 bases at V and 2 bases at J, leaving 6 bases unmatched. This CDR3 is built from 14 residues. Germline-derived CDR1 and CDR2 are MDHEN and SYDVKM.

The chain combines TRBV7-9 with TRBJ2-7; 9 bases map to TRBD2. V gave up 5 bases and J gave up 6 bases; unmatched junction bases: 5. CDR1 SEHNR and CDR2 FQNEAQ come from the germline V gene (reference sequence). This CDR3 has 13 amino acids. CDR3 amino acids: CASSQRGEGEQYF. The DNA for the CDR3 is TGTGCCAGCAGCCAGCGGGGGGAGGGCGAGCAGTACTTC.

V usage is TRBV4-1 and J usage is TRBJ1-5; TRBD1 matches at 11 bases. The CDR3 runs 16 residues. The V segment lost 1 base and the J segment 3 bases; nucleotides outside the gene matches: 2. CDR1 and CDR2 (germline): MGHRA, YSYEKL. The CDR3 protein is CASSQVGQGDNQPQHF. The CDR3 DNA follows: TGCGCCAGCAGCCAAGTGGGACAGGGGGACAATCAGCCCCAGCATTTT.

The chain carries TRBV7-2 and TRBJ2-3; D perhaps matches TRBD2 (6 bases). The CDR3 sequence is 15 residues long. Germline values: CDR1 SGHTA, CDR2 FQGNSA. V was shortened by 0 bases and J by 7 bases, with 14 bases between the two germline ends. The CDR3 here is CASSLATRVFNTQYF. The CDR3, as DNA: TGTGCCAGCAGCTTAGCGACTAGAGTTTTTAATACGCAGTATTTT.

The chain employs TRBV27 and TRBJ2-2, with D possibly TRBD1 on 5 matching bases. This CDR3 region has 13 residues. Germline-derived CDR1 and CDR2 are MNHEY and SMNVEV (reference sequence). Deletions cut 5 bases from V and 7 bases from J, with 11 bases between. The CDR3 spells CASSPQGIGELFF. The CDR3 DNA follows: TGTGCCAGCAGTCCCCAGGGTATCGGGGAGCTGTTTTTT.

In this sample, this clone turned up a few times. This chain joins TRBV27 and TRBJ2-1; TRBD2 matches at 14 bases. From germline, CDR1 is MNHEY and CDR2 SMNVEV (reference sequence). This CDR3 has 14 residues. The V gene end was trimmed by 5 bases and the J gene end by 13 bases; junction bases not matched to a gene: 7. Written as DNA, the CDR3 is TGTGCCAGCAGTCCTTGGGGACTAGCGGGAGCCCAGTTCTTC. It is translated as CASSPWGLAGAQFF.

The CDR3 loop is CASRVRGGGELFF. The CDR3 DNA reads TGTGCCAGCAGAGTCAGGGGCGGTGGGGAGCTGTTTTTT. The V gene is TRBV6-1, the J gene TRBJ2-2, with D tentatively TRBD1 (6 bases). Trimming stripped 6 bases from V and 8 bases from J, with 13 bases between. CDR3 length: 13 residues. CDR1 and CDR2 from the germline V gene are MNHNS and SASEGT.

This sequence joins TRBV19 and TRBJ2-7; 7 bases are a match to TRBD2. The trim removed 4 bases at V and 3 bases at J, leaving 6 bases unmatched. The CDR3 loop spans 14 amino acids. From germline, CDR1 is LNHDA and CDR2 SQIVND (reference sequence). CDR3 in amino acids: CASSKRGIYYEQYF. CDR3 nucleotides: TGTGCCAGTAGTAAGCGGGGCATCTACTACGAGCAGTACTTC.

This chain uses TRBV6-1 with TRBJ2-7; 13 nucleotides align to TRBD2. The CDR3 runs 16 residues. Germline V lookup: CDR1 MNHNS, CDR2 SASEGT. Trimming cost V 4 bases and J 9 bases; bases outside gene matches: 12. CDR3 amino acids: CASSAAQGTSGTVQYF. CDR3 DNA: TGTGCCAGCAGTGCAGCCCAAGGGACTAGCGGGACTGTGCAGTACTTC.

V gene TRBV5-6 combines with J gene TRBJ2-1, with 12 bases aligning to TRBD2. CDR1 is SGHDT, CDR2 YYEEEE, per germline. J gave up 12 bases and V 4 bases, and 14 bases lay outside the gene matches. This CDR3 is 16 amino acids long. The CDR3 bases are TGTGCCAGCAGCGTAAATCCTAGCGGGAGGGCCAAGAGGCAGTTCTTC. Residues: CASSVNPSGRAKRQFF. The full variable domain, rest sourced from reference TRBV5-6 and TRBJ2-1, is DAGVTQSPTHLIKTRGQQVTLRCSPKSGHDTVSWYQQALGQGPQFIFQYYEEEERQRGNFPDRFSGHQFPNYSSELNVNALLLGDSALYLCASSVNPSGRAKRQFFGPGTRLTVL.

The rearrangement uses TRBV27 and TRBJ2-2; 8 positions match TRBD2. The CDR3 is made up of 15 amino acids. Germline V CDR1 and CDR2: MNHEY, SMNVEV (reference sequence). V lost 7 bases and J lost 7; bases outside the gene matches: 11. The CDR3 coding sequence is TGTGCCAGCACACATCTCCGGGAGGGCCACGGGGAGCTGTTTTTT. This encodes CASTHLREGHGELFF.